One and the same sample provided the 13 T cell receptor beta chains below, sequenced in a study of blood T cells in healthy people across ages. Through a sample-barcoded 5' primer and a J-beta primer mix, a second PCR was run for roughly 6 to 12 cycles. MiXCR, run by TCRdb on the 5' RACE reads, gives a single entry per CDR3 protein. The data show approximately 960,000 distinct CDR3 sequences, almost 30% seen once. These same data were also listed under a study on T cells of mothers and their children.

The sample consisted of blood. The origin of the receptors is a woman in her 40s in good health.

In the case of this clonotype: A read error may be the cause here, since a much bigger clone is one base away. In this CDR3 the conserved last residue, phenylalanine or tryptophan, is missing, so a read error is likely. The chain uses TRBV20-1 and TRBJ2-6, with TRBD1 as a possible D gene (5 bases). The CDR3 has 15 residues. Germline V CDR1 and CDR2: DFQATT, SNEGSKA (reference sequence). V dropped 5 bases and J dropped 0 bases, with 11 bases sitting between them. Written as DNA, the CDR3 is TGCAGTGCTTCGGACGGACACTCTGGGGCCAACGTCCTGACTGTC. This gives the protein CSASDGHSGANVLTV.

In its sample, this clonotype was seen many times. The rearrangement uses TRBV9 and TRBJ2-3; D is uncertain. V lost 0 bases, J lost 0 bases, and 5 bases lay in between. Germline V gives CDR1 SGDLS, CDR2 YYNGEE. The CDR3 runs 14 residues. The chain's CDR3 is CASSVAVSTDTQYF. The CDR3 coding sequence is TGTGCCAGCAGCGTAGCAGTCAGCACAGATACGCAGTATTTT.

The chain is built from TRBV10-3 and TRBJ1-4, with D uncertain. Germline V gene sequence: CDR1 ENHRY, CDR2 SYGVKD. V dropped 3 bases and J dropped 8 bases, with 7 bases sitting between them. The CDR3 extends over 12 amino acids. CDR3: CAISDGTEKLFF. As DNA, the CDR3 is TGTGCCATCAGTGACGGTACCGAAAAACTGTTTTTT.

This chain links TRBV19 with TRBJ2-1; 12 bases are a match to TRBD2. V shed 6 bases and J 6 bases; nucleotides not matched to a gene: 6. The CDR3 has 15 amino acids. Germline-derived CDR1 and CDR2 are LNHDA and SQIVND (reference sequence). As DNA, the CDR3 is TGTGCCAGTAGCCCAGGACTAGCGGGGTTCAATGAGCAGTTCTTC. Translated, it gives CASSPGLAGFNEQFF.

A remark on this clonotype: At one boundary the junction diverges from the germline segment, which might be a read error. The CDR3 protein is CTSEGLTTDTQYF. The CDR3 DNA follows: TGTACCAGCGAGGGACTGACCACAGATACGCAGTATTTT. V usage is TRBV6-6 and J usage is TRBJ2-3, with D perhaps matching TRBD2 (6 bases). This CDR3 comprises 13 residues. CDR1 and CDR2 from the germline V gene are MNHNY and SVGAGI (reference sequence).

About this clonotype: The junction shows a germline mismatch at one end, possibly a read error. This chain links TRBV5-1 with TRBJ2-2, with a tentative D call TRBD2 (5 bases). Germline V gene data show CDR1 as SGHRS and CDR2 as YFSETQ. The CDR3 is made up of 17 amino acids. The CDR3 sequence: CASTSSHSATNTGELFF. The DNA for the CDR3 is TGCGCCAGCACCAGCTCCCACTCCGCGACCAACACCGGGGAACTGTTTTTT.

CDR3 region: CASSLDKGRRNEQFF. CDR3 nucleotides: TGTGCCAGCAGCTTAGATAAAGGACGGCGAAATGAGCAGTTCTTC. J is TRBJ2-1 and V is TRBV11-3; the D is unclear. Germline CDR1 and CDR2: SGHNT and YENEEA. The CDR3 has 15 residues. V dropped 0 bases and J dropped 7 bases, with 13 bases sitting between them.

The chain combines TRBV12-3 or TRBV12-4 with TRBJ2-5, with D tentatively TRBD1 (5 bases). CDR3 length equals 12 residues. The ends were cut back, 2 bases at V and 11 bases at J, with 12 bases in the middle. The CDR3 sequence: CASSLRGPGQYF. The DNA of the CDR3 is TGTGCCAGCAGTTTAAGGGGCCCCGGGCAGTACTTC.

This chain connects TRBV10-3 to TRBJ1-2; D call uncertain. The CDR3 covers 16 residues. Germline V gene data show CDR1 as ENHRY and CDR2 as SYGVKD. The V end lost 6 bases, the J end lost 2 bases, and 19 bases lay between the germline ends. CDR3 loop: CAIREEGSDLNYGYTF. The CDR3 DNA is TGTGCCATCAGAGAAGAAGGGTCCGACCTAAACTATGGCTACACCTTC.

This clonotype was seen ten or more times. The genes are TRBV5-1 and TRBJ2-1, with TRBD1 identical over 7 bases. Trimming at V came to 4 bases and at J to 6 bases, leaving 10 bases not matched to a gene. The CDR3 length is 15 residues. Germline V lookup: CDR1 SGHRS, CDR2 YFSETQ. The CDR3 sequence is CASSVTGMGANEQFF. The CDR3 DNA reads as TGCGCCAGCAGCGTGACAGGGATGGGGGCCAATGAGCAGTTCTTC.

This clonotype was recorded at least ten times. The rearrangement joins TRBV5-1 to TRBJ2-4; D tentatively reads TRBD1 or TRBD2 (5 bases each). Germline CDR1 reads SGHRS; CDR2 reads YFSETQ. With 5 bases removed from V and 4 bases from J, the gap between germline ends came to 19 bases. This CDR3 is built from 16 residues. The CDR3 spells CASSLDAGTGKNIQYF. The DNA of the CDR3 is TGCGCCAGCAGTCTGGATGCCGGGACGGGGAAAAACATTCAGTACTTC.

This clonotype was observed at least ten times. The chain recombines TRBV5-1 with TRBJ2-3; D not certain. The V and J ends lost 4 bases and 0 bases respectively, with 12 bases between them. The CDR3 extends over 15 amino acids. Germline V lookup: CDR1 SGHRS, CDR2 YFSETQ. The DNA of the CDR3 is TGCGCCAGCAGCCCGGAGACCAGAAGCACAGATACGCAGTATTTT. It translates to CASSPETRSTDTQYF.

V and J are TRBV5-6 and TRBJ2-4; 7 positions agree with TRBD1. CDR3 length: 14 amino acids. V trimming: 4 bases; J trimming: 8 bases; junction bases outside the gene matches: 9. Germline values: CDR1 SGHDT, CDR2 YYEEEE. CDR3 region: CASSPRTGGDIQYF. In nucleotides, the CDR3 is TGTGCCAGCAGCCCGCGGACAGGCGGAGACATTCAGTACTTC. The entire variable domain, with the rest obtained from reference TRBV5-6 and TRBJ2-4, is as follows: DAGVTQSPTHLIKTRGQQVTLRCSPKSGHDTVSWYQQALGQGPQFIFQYYEEEERQRGNFPDRFSGHQFPNYSSELNVNALLLGDSALYLCASSPRTGGDIQYFGAGTRLSVL.